This entry is about one TCR beta chain. What it binds is not known. The data are from a study of T cell responses to AZD1222 COVID-19 vaccine. Findings and limits, study-wide: Baseline antibody screening turned up just six or seven seropositive AZD1222 recipients.

The CDR3 loop spans 20 amino acids. V lost 6 bases to trimming and J lost 0 bases, with 28 bases between them. Germline CDR1 MNHEY, CDR2 SVGEGT. Sequencing was performed with immunoSEQ multiplex PCR; in TCRdb, only in-frame clones are kept and a portion is missing. The table includes 180,000 or so clones, roughly nine tenths detected once. V usage is TRBV6-2 or TRBV6-3 and J usage is TRBJ2-3; D gene unclear. Sequencing used peripheral blood, obtained on day 0 of AZD1222 vaccination. The sequence was collected from an adult in good health. This CDR3 reads CASSTDNLRGFGGSTDTQYF. CDR3 coding DNA: TGTGCCAGCAGCACTGATAACCTTCGCGGATTTGGTGGGAGCACAGATACGCAGTATTTT.